This entry is about one T cell receptor beta chain. This specimen belongs to a study of blood T cell repertoires in COVID-19. The wider study: From the United States, Italy and Spain came samples of acute and convalescent COVID-19. Sources were T cells, B-cell-depleted T cells, or PBMCs; the material itself was cDNA or gDNA.

Original processing notes: Reference gene primer amplification gave nucleated cell count estimates. Method: immunoSEQ multiplex PCR; TCRdb's copy keeps in-frame clones and lacks some. D and trimming come from the DNA, and the V and J calls and clone size come from that table. There are 40,000 to 55,000 clones in the sample; more than 75% occur only once, and about 10% lies in the top ten. The ends were cut back, 3 bases at V and 0 bases at J, with 5 bases in the middle. Germline-derived CDR1 and CDR2 are MNHEY and SMNVEV (reference sequence). This CDR3 comprises 13 residues. This clonotype was sampled from a man between 50 and 59 years old with active COVID-19. Material: peripheral blood. The chain recombines TRBV27 with TRBJ2-5; D is ambiguous. CDR3 coding DNA: TGTGCCAGCAGTTTCGGTAACCAAGAGACCCAGTACTTC. Protein product: CASSFGNQETQYF.